This T cell receptor beta chain stems from a study of T cells after yellow fever vaccination. Study at large: Fractions low in cell number were prepared with SMART-Seq v4 Ultra Low Input. Study results and caveats: Detected again after the booster were most primary-vaccination clones, at 95% to 98% CD4 and more than 70% CD8. The bulk population could contribute abundant contaminating clonotypes to FACS-sorted repertoires.

The 5'RACE template-switching step produced TCR cDNA and added a universal primer site and UMIs. TCRdb analysed the 5' RACE reads with MiXCR anew, one entry per CDR3 protein. The data show around 120,000 distinct CDR3 sequences, with about 7.2% seen just once and roughly 2.8% held by the top ten. V lost 0 bases and J 8 bases, leaving 20 bases between the germline ends. The germline V gene has CDR1 SGDLS and CDR2 YYNGEE. This CDR3 has 16 residues. This clonotype was seen ten or more times. Its antigen remains unidentified. The sequence came from a man between 18 and 29 years old who received the YFV17D yellow fever vaccine. The gene calls are TRBV9 and TRBJ1-2; D gene uncertain. Sequencing used CD4+ T cells sorted from PBMCs, obtained approximately 47 days after the first yellow fever vaccination. CDR3 coding DNA: TGTGCCAGCAGCGTAGCAGAAACGAGTTCCCTAAGAGGCTACACCTTC. Amino acid sequence: CASSVAETSSLRGYTF.